This entry lists 6 T cell receptor beta chains sequenced from one sample in a study of blood T cell repertoires in COVID-19. The protocol was immunoSEQ multiplex PCR, while the TCRdb copy is restricted to in-frame clones and leaves out a portion. The sample shows 350,000 to 500,000 clones, about 90% of them seen only once. The material sequenced was peripheral blood. Every receptor here comes from a man aged 18 to 35 with COVID-19, enrolled during active disease.

The chain recombines TRBV3-1 (or the pseudogene TRBV3-2) with TRBJ1-1; no clear D. CDR1 LGHDT and CDR2 YNNKEL come from the germline V gene (reference sequence). The CDR3 spans 13 residues. The V end lost 4 bases, the J end lost 1 base, and 7 bases lay between the germline ends. The CDR3 DNA is TGTGCCAGCAGCCCCGCAGGGAACACTGAAGCTTTCTTT. It yields the protein CASSPAGNTEAFF.

The chain is built from TRBV27 and TRBJ2-3, with D unclear. Trimming shortened V by 5 bases and J by 4 bases, and 7 bases separated the two germline ends. The CDR3 spans 12 residues. Germline CDR1 is MNHEY and CDR2 is SMNVEV (reference sequence). This CDR3 reads CASSPTADTQYF. The CDR3 DNA reads TGTGCCAGCAGTCCAACGGCAGATACGCAGTATTTT.

The V call is TRBV15, the J call TRBJ2-7; perhaps TRBD2 as D (5 bases). This CDR3 spans 13 amino acids. Trimming stripped 11 bases from V and 2 bases from J, with 16 bases between. CDR1 is LNHNV and CDR2 is YYDKDF in the germline V gene (reference sequence). The CDR3 DNA follows: TGTGCCCCCGACCTCCGGGGTCCCTACGAGCAGTACTTC. As protein: CAPDLRGPYEQYF.

The rearrangement joins TRBV28 to TRBJ2-3; TRBD2 aligns across 11 bases. Losses at the gene ends were 2 bases for V and 8 bases for J; bases not matched to a gene: 15. This CDR3 region has 18 residues. Per the germline V gene, CDR1 is MDHEN and CDR2 is SYDVKM. CDR3 loop: CASSLRKELAGEGRTQYF. CDR3 DNA sequence: TGTGCCAGCAGTTTACGGAAGGAACTAGCGGGAGAGGGGCGTACGCAGTATTTT. Full variable domain (remainder filled in from reference TRBV28 and TRBJ2-3): DVKVTQSSRYLVKRTGEKVFLECVQDMDHENMFWYRQDPGLGLRLIYFSYDVKMKEKGDIPEGYSVSREKKERFSLILESASTNQTSMYLCASSLRKELAGEGRTQYFGPGTRLTVL.

The rearrangement uses TRBV24-1 and TRBJ1-2; possible D gene TRBD1, 5 bases. Trimming removed 3 bases from V and 4 bases from J, with 8 bases in between. Germline V gene data show CDR1 as KGHDR and CDR2 as SFDVKD. This CDR3 is built from 13 residues. CDR3 sequence reads: CATSDDSRYGYTF. For the CDR3, the DNA is TGTGCCACCAGTGATGACAGCCGCTATGGCTACACCTTC.

The chain has TRBV29-1 and TRBJ1-1; tentatively, D is TRBD1 (5 bases). The CDR3 covers 14 residues. Per germline, CDR1 SQVTM and CDR2 ANQGSEA. The V end lost 6 bases, the J end lost 6 bases, and 20 bases lay between the germline ends. The CDR3 DNA reads as TGCAGCGTAGCACCCAGGGCCCATAGGGCTGAAGCTTTCTTT. Protein product: CSVAPRAHRAEAFF.